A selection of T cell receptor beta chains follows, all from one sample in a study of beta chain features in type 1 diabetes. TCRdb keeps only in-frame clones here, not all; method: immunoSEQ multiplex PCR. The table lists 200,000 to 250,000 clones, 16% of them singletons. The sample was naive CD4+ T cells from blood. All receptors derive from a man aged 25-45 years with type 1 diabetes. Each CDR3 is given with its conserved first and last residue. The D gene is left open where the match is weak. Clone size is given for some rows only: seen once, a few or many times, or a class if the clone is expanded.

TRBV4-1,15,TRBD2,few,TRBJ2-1,TGCGCCAGCAGCCAAAGGTTCGGGGGAGGGAATGAGCAGTTCTTC,CASSQRFGGGNEQFF
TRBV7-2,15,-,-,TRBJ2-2,TGTGCCGGCAGTTCCGTGGCGGGACACACCGGGGAGCTGTTTTTT,CAGSSVAGHTGELFF
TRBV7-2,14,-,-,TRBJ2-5,TGTGCCAGCAGCCCGTTTATGGGGAAAGAGACCCAGTACTTC,CASSPFMGKETQYF
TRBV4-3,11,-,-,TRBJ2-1,TGCGCCAGCAGCTATGGCGGCCCACAGTTCTTC,CASSYGGPQFF
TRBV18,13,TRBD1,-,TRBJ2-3,TGTGCCAGCTCACCAACAGGGGACGATACGCAGTATTTT,CASSPTGDDTQYF
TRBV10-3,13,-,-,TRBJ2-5,TGTGCCATCAGCGGACGGGCACAAGAGACCCAGTACTTC,CAISGRAQETQYF
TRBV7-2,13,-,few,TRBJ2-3,TGTGCCAGCAGCTTAGAAGCCACAGATACGCAGTATTTT,CASSLEATDTQYF
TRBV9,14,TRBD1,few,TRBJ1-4,TGTGCCAGCAGCGTAACAGGGGCGGATGAAAAACTGTTTTTT,CASSVTGADEKLFF
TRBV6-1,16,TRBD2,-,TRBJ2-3,TGTGCCAGCAGTGTGGGCGAGACTAGCGGGATATTAGGGCAGTATTTT,CASSVGETSGILGQYF
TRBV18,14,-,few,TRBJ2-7,TGTGCCAGCTCACCAGGACTATCTTCCTACGAGCAGTACTTC,CASSPGLSSYEQYF
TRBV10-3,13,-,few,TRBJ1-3,TGTGCCATCAGTAGTCAGGGAGTAAACACCATATATTTT,CAISSQGVNTIYF
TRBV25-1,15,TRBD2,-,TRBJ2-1,TGTGCCAGCAGTCAGGGACTAGCGGGGTACAATGAGCAGTTCTTC,CASSQGLAGYNEQFF
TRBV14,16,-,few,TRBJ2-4,TGTGCCAGCAGCCAATGGCGCAGGGGAAGCCAAAACATTCAGTACTTC,CASSQWRRGSQNIQYF
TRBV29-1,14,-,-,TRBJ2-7,TGCAGCGTACCTGGGGCCTCCCGGAAAAACGAGCAGTACTTC,CSVPGASRKNEQYF
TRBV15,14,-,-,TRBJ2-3,TGTGCCACCAGCAGGGCTGGGGGCACAGATACGCAGTATTTT,CATSRAGGTDTQYF
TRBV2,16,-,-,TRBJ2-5,TGTGCCAGCAGTGAGTTAGGAGGGGCAAGCCAAGAGACCCAGTACTTC,CASSELGGASQETQYF
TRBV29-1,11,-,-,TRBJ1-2,TGCAGCGCCGGGATACAGGGTGGCTACACCTTC,CSAGIQGGYTF
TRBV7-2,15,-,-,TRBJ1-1,TGTGCCAGCAGCACATATATGGGCTATAGCACTGAAGCTTTCTTT,CASSTYMGYSTEAFF
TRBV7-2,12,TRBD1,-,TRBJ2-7,TGTGCCAGCAGTATGGACAGGCACGAGCAGTACTTC,CASSMDRHEQYF
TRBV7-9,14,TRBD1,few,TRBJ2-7,TGTGCCAGCAGCTTTCGACAGGGAGCCTACGAGCAGTACTTC,CASSFRQGAYEQYF
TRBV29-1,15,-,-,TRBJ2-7,TGCAGCGTTGAAGGAATGACAGTCCGTCTGCGCGAGCAGTACTTC,CSVEGMTVRLREQYF
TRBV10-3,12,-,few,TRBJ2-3,TGTGCCATCAGTGGGAGCACAGATACGCAGTATTTT,CAISGSTDTQYF
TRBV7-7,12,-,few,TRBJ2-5,TGTGCCAGCAGCGGGTTCCTAGGGGGGAAATACTTC,CASSGFLGGKYF
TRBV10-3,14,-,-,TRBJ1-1,TGTGCCATCAGTGAGTCAAACAGGCCCGCTGAAGCTTTCTTT,CAISESNRPAEAFF
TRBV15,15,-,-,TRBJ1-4,TGTGCCACCAGCAGAGATTTTTGGGGGACGGAAAAACTGTTTTTT,CATSRDFWGTEKLFF
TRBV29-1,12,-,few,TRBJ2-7,TGCAGCGTTCAATATGGTCTGTACGAGCAGTACTTC,CSVQYGLYEQYF
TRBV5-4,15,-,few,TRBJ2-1,TGTGCCAGCAGCTTGAAAGCGGACGGCTACAATGAGCAGTTCTTC,CASSLKADGYNEQFF
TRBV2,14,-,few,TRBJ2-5,TGTGCCAGCAGAGGGCAGGCCGCGAGGGAGACCCAGTACTTC,CASRGQAARETQYF
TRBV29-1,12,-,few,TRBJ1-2,TGCAGCGTTGAACGGGACAATCAGGGCTACACCTTC,CSVERDNQGYTF
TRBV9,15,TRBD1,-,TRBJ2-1,TGTGCCAGCAGCGTAGCCCCGGAGACAGGGGATGAGCAGTTCTTC,CASSVAPETGDEQFF
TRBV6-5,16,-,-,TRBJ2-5,TGTGCCAGCAGTTACTCCGGGGACCTGGGCAGCGGGACCCAGTACTTC,CASSYSGDLGSGTQYF
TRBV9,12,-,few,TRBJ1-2,TGTGCCAGCAGCGTAGCCGCGCGTGGCTACACCTTC,CASSVAARGYTF
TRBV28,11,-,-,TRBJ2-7,TGTGCCAGCACCGTCGGCCACGAGCAGTACTTC,CASTVGHEQYF
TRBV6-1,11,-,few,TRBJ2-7,TGTGCCAGCGGAGGGACTTCCGAGCAGTACTTC,CASGGTSEQYF
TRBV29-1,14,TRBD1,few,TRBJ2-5,TGCAGCGTGCGGGACAGGGTAATATCGGAGACCCAGTACTTC,CSVRDRVISETQYF
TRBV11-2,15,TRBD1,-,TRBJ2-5,TGTGCCAGCAGCTTAGTGTCAGGGGGCCGGGAGACCCAGTACTTC,CASSLVSGGRETQYF
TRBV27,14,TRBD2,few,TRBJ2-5,TGTGCCAGCAGCGGGAGCGGGAGTGGGGAGACCCAGTACTTC,CASSGSGSGETQYF
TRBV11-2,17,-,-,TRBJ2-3,TGTGCCAGCAGCCCAGGATTCGGACGGCGGAGCACAGATACGCAGTATTTT,CASSPGFGRRSTDTQYF
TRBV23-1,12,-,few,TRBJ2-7,TGCGCCAGCAGTCAAGGTCCCTACGAGCAGTACTTC,CASSQGPYEQYF
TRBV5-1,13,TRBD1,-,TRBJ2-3,TGCGCCAGCAGCGGAACAGGGGGAGATACGCAGTATTTT,CASSGTGGDTQYF
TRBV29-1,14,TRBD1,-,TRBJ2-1,TGCAGCGTGGAAAGGGACAGGTCCTACAATGAGCAGTTCTTC,CSVERDRSYNEQFF
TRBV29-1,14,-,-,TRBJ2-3,TGCAGCGGGTCCGGGGCAGGAGGCACAGATACGCAGTATTTT,CSGSGAGGTDTQYF
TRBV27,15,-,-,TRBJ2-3,TGTGCCAGCAGTTTGAGGCAGGGTCGGACAGATACGCAGTATTTT,CASSLRQGRTDTQYF
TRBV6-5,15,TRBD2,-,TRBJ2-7,TGTGCCAGCTTCCCTGGGACGGGAGGGCCAAGAGAGCAGTACTTC,CASFPGTGGPREQYF
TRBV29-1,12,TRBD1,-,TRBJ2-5,TGCAGCGTCGGACAGGGCCAAGAGACCCAGTACTTC,CSVGQGQETQYF
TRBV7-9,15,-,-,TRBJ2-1,TGTGCCAGCAGCTTAGGGAGGACCACGTCCAATGAGCAGTTCTTC,CASSLGRTTSNEQFF
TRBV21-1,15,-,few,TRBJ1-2,TGTGCCAGCAGCAAAGCGCGCGTGGGGGCAAAAGGCTACACCTTC,CASSKARVGAKGYTF
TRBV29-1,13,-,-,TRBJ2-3,TGCAGCACCCGCGGCCGGGTCACAGATACGCAGTATTTT,CSTRGRVTDTQYF